One sample yielded the 5 T cell receptor beta chains listed below, sequenced in a study of T cells in Graves' hyperthyroidism and ophthalmopathy. Amplified TCR beta CDR3 regions derived from RNA transcripts. A first-round RT-PCR of the TCR CDR3 used the HTBI primer set. TCRdb ran MiXCR on the multiplex PCR reads and lists one entry per CDR3 protein. This table has some 600,000 distinct CDR3 sequences, approximately 14% appearing once. The sequenced sample consisted of blood. These receptors all come from a woman aged 25 to 39 with Graves' hyperthyroidism that later progressed to Graves' ophthalmopathy.

Many counts were recorded for this clonotype. The chain has TRBV13 and TRBJ2-4; no reliable D call. The CDR3 has 16 amino acids. The germline gives CDR1 PRHDT, CDR2 FYEKMQ (reference sequence). Deletions cut 0 bases from V and 1 base from J, with 10 bases between. CDR3 region: CASSLGRIGAKNIQYF. Here the CDR3 DNA reads TGTGCCAGCAGCTTAGGACGGATAGGGGCCAAAAACATTCAGTACTTC.

The genes are TRBV7-2 and TRBJ2-1; 13 positions match TRBD2. The CDR3 loop spans 16 amino acids. Losses at the gene ends were 5 bases for V and 5 bases for J; bases not matched to a gene: 6. The germline V gene has CDR1 SGHTA and CDR2 FQGNSA. The CDR3 loop reads CASSRGLAGEDNEQFF. The CDR3 region has the DNA TGTGCCAGCAGCCGCGGACTAGCGGGAGAAGACAATGAGCAGTTCTTC.

The table lists this clonotype with many counts. This rearrangement joins TRBV19 to TRBJ1-2; a possible D gene is TRBD1 (6 bases). V lost 10 bases and J lost 4, with 13 bases in between. Germline V lookup: CDR1 LNHDA, CDR2 SQIVND (reference sequence). There are 12 residues in the CDR3. The CDR3, as DNA: TGTGCCACACATACAGGGACCTATGGCTACACCTTC. This encodes CATHTGTYGYTF.

V and J are TRBV19 and TRBJ1-1, with D possibly matching TRBD1 (6 bases). This CDR3 comprises 14 residues. V lost 0 bases and J 3 bases, leaving 8 bases between the germline ends. Per germline, CDR1 LNHDA and CDR2 SQIVND (reference sequence). The CDR3 nucleotides are TGTGCCAGTAGTATAGAGGGGGCTTACACTGAAGCTTTCTTT. This codes for CASSIEGAYTEAFF. Variable domain in full (rest from reference TRBV19 and TRBJ1-1): DGGITQSPKYLFRKEGQNVTLSCEQNLNHDAMYWYRQDPGQGLRLIYYSQIVNDFQKGDIAEGYSVSREKKESFPLTVTSAQKNPTAFYLCASSIEGAYTEAFFGQGTRLTVV.

This rearrangement joins TRBV9 to TRBJ2-3, with TRBD2 matching over 7 bases. Trimming cost V 6 bases and J 5 bases; bases outside gene matches: 12. The CDR3 is made up of 15 amino acids. The germline V gene encodes CDR1 SGDLS and CDR2 YYNGEE. Here the CDR3 DNA reads TGTGCCAGCACCTCCGGGGCGGGAGTTGTAGATACGCAGTATTTT. Translating it yields CASTSGAGVVDTQYF.